These 8 T cell receptor beta chains were sequenced from one sample in a study of blood T cell repertoires in COVID-19. Here immunoSEQ multiplex PCR was the method, and the copy in TCRdb shows in-frame clones only, minus some. The repertoire holds more than 150,000 clones, with 86% as singletons. The sequenced sample was peripheral blood. The receptors originated from a man in his late teens or twenties with acute or convalescent COVID-19.

The sample holds many counts of this clone. The chain couples TRBV6-1 to TRBJ1-2; 7 bases map to TRBD1. In germline, CDR1 is MNHNS, CDR2 SASEGT. V was clipped by 2 bases and J by 7 bases; unmatched bases: 4. CDR3 length: 13 amino acids. The CDR3 sequence is CASSEIQGVGYTF. The DNA for the CDR3 is TGTGCCAGCAGTGAAATCCAGGGGGTTGGCTACACCTTC.

This chain uses TRBV24-1 with TRBJ2-3; 10 positions agree with TRBD1. The ends lost 3 bases at V and 4 bases at J; junction bases unmatched: 9. Germline CDR1 reads KGHDR; CDR2 reads SFDVKD. This CDR3 has 17 amino acids. The CDR3 sequence: CATSDLEGQGSPDTQYF. The CDR3 DNA follows: TGTGCCACCAGTGATCTTGAGGGACAGGGGTCCCCAGATACGCAGTATTTT.

The rearrangement uses TRBV24-1 and TRBJ2-1; 9 nucleotides agree with TRBD2. The CDR3 is 16 residues long. Germline V gene sequence: CDR1 KGHDR, CDR2 SFDVKD. Germline trimming cut 1 base from V and 12 bases from J; bases unmatched to any gene: 12. For the CDR3, the DNA is TGTGCCACCAGTGATTTTTTCAGCGGGGGGAGTCAGGGGCAGTTCTTC. Protein product: CATSDFFSGGSQGQFF.

The chain uses TRBV20-1 and TRBJ1-3; TRBD1 aligns across 8 bases. V gave up 3 bases and J gave up 2 bases; unmatched junction bases: 6. Germline values: CDR1 DFQATT, CDR2 SNEGSKA (reference sequence). This CDR3 contains 15 residues. DNA of the CDR3: TGCAGTGCTAGTCGACAGGGGAGGACTGGAAACACCATATATTTT. It codes for CSASRQGRTGNTIYF.

The rearrangement uses TRBV30 and TRBJ2-3, with a tentative D call TRBD2 (7 bases). Germline V gene sequence: CDR1 GTSNPN, CDR2 SVGIG (reference sequence). The CDR3 contains 15 residues. V was cut by 6 bases and J by 1 base, with 17 bases left in between. The CDR3 here is CACSGAGARTDTQYF. CDR3 in DNA: TGTGCCTGCTCCGGGGCGGGGGCGCGCACAGATACGCAGTATTTT.

J is TRBJ2-7 and V is TRBV28; TRBD2 matches at 10 bases. V lost 8 bases and J lost 5; bases outside the gene matches: 15. Germline V gene sequence: CDR1 MDHEN, CDR2 SYDVKM. CDR3 length equals 16 residues. DNA of the CDR3: TGTGCCAGCCCCCCCCAGGCTAGCGGGGGTTGGGACGAGCAGTACGTC. This translates into CASPPQASGGWDEQYV.

The chain combines TRBV19 with TRBJ1-2, with 8 bases aligning to TRBD1. The trim removed 7 bases at V and 2 bases at J, leaving 3 bases unmatched. The CDR3 has 13 residues. Germline V gene data show CDR1 as LNHDA and CDR2 as SQIVND (reference sequence). CDR3 in DNA: TGTGCCAGTACGGACAGGGAGAACTATGGCTACACCTTC. It is translated as CASTDRENYGYTF.

The chain has TRBV7-9 and TRBJ2-7; TRBD2 might be the D (6 bases). Germline values: CDR1 SEHNR, CDR2 FQNEAQ (reference sequence). Trimming left V 1 base short and J 3 bases short, with 7 bases between. This CDR3 region has 13 residues. The DNA of the CDR3 is TGTGCCAGCAGCTTAGGGGACTTCTACGAGCAGTACGTC. This encodes CASSLGDFYEQYV.